This T cell receptor (beta chain) stems from a study of shared clonotypes between healthy human individuals. Germline V gene data show CDR1 as MDHEN and CDR2 as SYDVKM. This CDR3 spans 14 amino acids. J lost 5 bases, V lost 8 bases, and 11 bases had no gene match. This table comes from immunoSEQ multiplex PCR, and its TCRdb copy is limited to in-frame clones, with some not included. The table includes a few hundred thousand clones, around 90% detected once. The rearrangement uses TRBV28 and TRBJ2-7, with 8 bases fitting TRBD1. The sample consisted of memory CD8+ T cells sorted from blood. This sample's subset: CD45RO+ cells pooled with CCR7-negative TemRA cells. This clonotype was sampled from a man between 18 and 29 years old in good health. The CDR3 DNA follows: TGTGCCAGCGGGGATACAGGGGGATTCCACGAGCAGTACTTC. Residues: CASGDTGGFHEQYF.